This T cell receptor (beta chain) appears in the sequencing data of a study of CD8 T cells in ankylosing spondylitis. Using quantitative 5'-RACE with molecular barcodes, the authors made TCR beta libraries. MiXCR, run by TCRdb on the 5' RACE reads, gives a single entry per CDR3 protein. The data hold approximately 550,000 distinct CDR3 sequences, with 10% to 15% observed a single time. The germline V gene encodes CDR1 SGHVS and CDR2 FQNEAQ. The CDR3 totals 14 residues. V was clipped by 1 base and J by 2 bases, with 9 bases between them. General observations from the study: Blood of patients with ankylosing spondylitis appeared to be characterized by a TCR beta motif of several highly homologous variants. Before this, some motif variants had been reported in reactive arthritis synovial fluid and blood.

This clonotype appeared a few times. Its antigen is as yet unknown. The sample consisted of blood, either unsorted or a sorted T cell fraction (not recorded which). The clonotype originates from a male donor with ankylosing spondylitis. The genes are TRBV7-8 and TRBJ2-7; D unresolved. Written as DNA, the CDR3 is TGTGCCAGCAGCTTAGAGGGATACGCCTACGAGCAGTACTTC. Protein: CASSLEGYAYEQYF.